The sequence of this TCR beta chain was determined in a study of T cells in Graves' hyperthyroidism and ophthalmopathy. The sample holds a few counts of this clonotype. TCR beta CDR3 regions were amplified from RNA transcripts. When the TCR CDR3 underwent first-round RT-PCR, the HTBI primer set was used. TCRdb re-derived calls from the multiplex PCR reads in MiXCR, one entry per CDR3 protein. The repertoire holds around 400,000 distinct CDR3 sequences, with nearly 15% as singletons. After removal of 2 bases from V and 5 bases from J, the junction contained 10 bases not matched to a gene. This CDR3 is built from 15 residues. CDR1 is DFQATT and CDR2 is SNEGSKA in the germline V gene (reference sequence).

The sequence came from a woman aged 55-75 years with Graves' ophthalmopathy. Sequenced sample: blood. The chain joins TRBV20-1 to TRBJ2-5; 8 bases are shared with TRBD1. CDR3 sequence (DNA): TGCAGTGCTAGACCCAGAGGGACAGGTCGGGAGACCCAGTACTTC. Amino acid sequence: CSARPRGTGRETQYF.